A selection of T cell receptor beta chains follows, all from one sample in a study of T cell responses to AZD1222 COVID-19 vaccine. Clones were sequenced by immunoSEQ multiplex PCR, and TCRdb holds only the in-frame ones, with some missing. The data show 150,000 to 200,000 clones, roughly 94% seen once. The sample was peripheral blood, taken on day 0 of AZD1222 vaccination. The receptors here all came from an adult in good health. Both conserved end residues are part of each CDR3. Each record gives: V gene, D gene, clone size, J gene, CDR3 DNA, CDR3 protein. The D gene is left open where the match is weak. Where a row states a size, it is once, few, many or the class of an expanded clone; other rows omit it.

V: TRBV29-1
D: NA
size: NA
J: TRBJ1-2
DNA: TGCAGCGTTGAGGACGGGGGCTATGGCTACACCTTC
CDR3: CSVEDGGYGYTF

V: TRBV9
D: TRBD2
size: NA
J: TRBJ2-2
DNA: TGTGCCAGCAGCCCCCGGCTAGCGGCAACCGGGGAGCTGTTTTTT
CDR3: CASSPRLAATGELFF

V: TRBV27
D: TRBD2
size: NA
J: TRBJ2-3
DNA: TGTGCCAGCATCCCTGAGGGGAGGGCCACAGATACGCAGTATTTT
CDR3: CASIPEGRATDTQYF

V: TRBV12-5
D: TRBD1
size: NA
J: TRBJ1-3
DNA: TGTGCTAGTGGTTTAGAGGGGGCCCCCTCTGGAAACACCATATATTTT
CDR3: CASGLEGAPSGNTIYF

V: TRBV5-5
D: TRBD1
size: NA
J: TRBJ2-5
DNA: TGTGCCAGCAGCTTGGGGGCAGGGGGCGTTTTGGAGACCCAGTACTTC
CDR3: CASSLGAGGVLETQYF

V: TRBV12-3/TRBV12-4
D: NA
size: NA
J: TRBJ1-1
DNA: TGTGCCAGCAGTCTCGGACAGACCTTTGAAGCTTTCTTT
CDR3: CASSLGQTFEAFF

V: TRBV18
D: NA
size: once
J: TRBJ2-7
DNA: TGTGCCAGCTCACGGGCGGGCAACTACGAGCAGTACTTC
CDR3: CASSRAGNYEQYF

V: TRBV7-2
D: NA
size: NA
J: TRBJ1-4
DNA: TGTGCCAGCAGCCGGATTGCAACTAATGAAAAACTGTTTTTT
CDR3: CASSRIATNEKLFF

V: TRBV6-2/TRBV6-3
D: NA
size: NA
J: TRBJ1-1
DNA: TGTGCCAGCAGTCCCAGCACAGGGAACACTGAAGCTTTCTTT
CDR3: CASSPSTGNTEAFF

V: TRBV30
D: TRBD1
size: NA
J: TRBJ1-5
DNA: TGTGCCTGGGACAGGGGCAGCAATCAGCCCCAGCATTTT
CDR3: CAWDRGSNQPQHF

V: TRBV19
D: NA
size: once
J: TRBJ1-1
DNA: TGTGCCAGTAGATTGGGCTGGAACACTGAAGCTTTCTTT
CDR3: CASRLGWNTEAFF

V: TRBV28
D: NA
size: once
J: TRBJ1-2
DNA: TGTGCCAGCAGAAAACAGGTTCCAGGCTACACCTTC
CDR3: CASRKQVPGYTF

V: TRBV11-2
D: NA
size: few
J: TRBJ2-1
DNA: TGTGCCAGCAGCCCCCACGCGGGGAGCAATGAGCAGTTCTTC
CDR3: CASSPHAGSNEQFF

V: TRBV27
D: NA
size: NA
J: TRBJ1-1
DNA: TGTGCCAGCAGTTTAACCCCAGGGGAGAACACTGAAGCTTTCTTT
CDR3: CASSLTPGENTEAFF

V: TRBV7-9
D: TRBD1
size: NA
J: TRBJ2-6
DNA: TGTGCCAGCAGCCCACAGGGGCTCAACTCTGGGGCCAACGTCCTGACTTTC
CDR3: CASSPQGLNSGANVLTF

V: TRBV6-1
D: NA
size: NA
J: TRBJ1-5
DNA: TGTGCCAGCAGTGAAAGTACAGGGCTGCGACAGCCCCAGCATTTT
CDR3: CASSESTGLRQPQHF

V: TRBV7-8
D: NA
size: NA
J: TRBJ1-5
DNA: TGTGCCAGCAGCCACAGACGGGAGATTAGCAATCAGCCCCAGCATTTT
CDR3: CASSHRREISNQPQHF

V: TRBV30
D: TRBD1
size: NA
J: TRBJ1-1
DNA: TGTGCCTGGAGTTCGACAGGGGGCACTGAAGCTTTCTTT
CDR3: CAWSSTGGTEAFF

V: TRBV7-2
D: NA
size: NA
J: TRBJ1-1
DNA: TGTGCCAGCAGCCGTACCGACAGCTGGAGAAGCATGAACACTGAAGCTTTCTTT
CDR3: CASSRTDSWRSMNTEAFF

V: TRBV5-1
D: TRBD2
size: NA
J: TRBJ2-1
DNA: TGCGCCAGCAGCTTTGGGACTAGCGGGATCGGCGATGAGCAGTTCTTC
CDR3: CASSFGTSGIGDEQFF

V: TRBV3-1/TRBV3-2
D: TRBD1
size: NA
J: TRBJ1-1
DNA: TGTGCCAGCAGCCAAGATCTTCGGACAGGGGGCACTGAAGCTTTCTTT
CDR3: CASSQDLRTGGTEAFF

V: TRBV30
D: NA
size: NA
J: TRBJ2-7
DNA: TGTGCCTGGTCTTTGAACAGGGAGATTTACCACGAGCAGTACTTC
CDR3: CAWSLNREIYHEQYF

V: TRBV11-3
D: NA
size: NA
J: TRBJ2-3
DNA: TGTGCCAGCAGCTTACGGGGGCCCACAGATACGCAGTATTTT
CDR3: CASSLRGPTDTQYF

V: TRBV7-9
D: NA
size: NA
J: TRBJ1-5
DNA: TGTGCCAGCAGCTTGGGACCGAGCAATCAGCCCCAGCATTTT
CDR3: CASSLGPSNQPQHF

V: TRBV5-1
D: NA
size: NA
J: TRBJ2-7
DNA: TGCGCCAGCAGCTTGGAGGCGAACAGCTACGAGCAGTACTTC
CDR3: CASSLEANSYEQYF

V: TRBV3-1/TRBV3-2
D: NA
size: NA
J: TRBJ1-5
DNA: TGTGCCAGCGGCCGTAGCAATCAGCCCCAGCATTTT
CDR3: CASGRSNQPQHF

V: TRBV10-3
D: NA
size: NA
J: TRBJ1-2
DNA: TGTGCCATCGGTGGGGATGGCTACACCTTC
CDR3: CAIGGDGYTF

V: TRBV6-5
D: NA
size: NA
J: TRBJ2-2
DNA: TGTGCCAGCAGTTACTCGACAGGAGCGGGCACCGGGGAGCTGTTTTTT
CDR3: CASSYSTGAGTGELFF

V: TRBV28
D: NA
size: NA
J: TRBJ2-2
DNA: TGTGCCAGCAGTCTACTAGTGGCGAACACCGGGGAGCTGTTTTTT
CDR3: CASSLLVANTGELFF

V: TRBV30
D: NA
size: NA
J: TRBJ1-1
DNA: TGTGCCTGGGGACAGAGCATGACGAACACTGAAGCTTTCTTT
CDR3: CAWGQSMTNTEAFF

V: TRBV9
D: NA
size: NA
J: TRBJ1-5
DNA: TGTGCCAGCAGCGTAGGGTCGGGCAATCAGCCCCAGCATTTT
CDR3: CASSVGSGNQPQHF

V: TRBV2
D: NA
size: NA
J: TRBJ1-2
DNA: TGTGCCAGCACCCGGGGGAGCGCCTATCGAGGCTACACCTTC
CDR3: CASTRGSAYRGYTF

V: TRBV7-9
D: TRBD1
size: few
J: TRBJ2-7
DNA: TGTGCCAGCCTACTTGGACAGGGGGTTCCCTACGAGCAGTACTTC
CDR3: CASLLGQGVPYEQYF

V: TRBV5-1
D: NA
size: NA
J: TRBJ1-4
DNA: TGCGCCAGCAGCCACCCCAGGTACGAAAAACTGTTTTTT
CDR3: CASSHPRYEKLFF

V: TRBV30
D: TRBD1
size: NA
J: TRBJ1-1
DNA: TGTGCCTGGACCCTGGGACAGGGCGACACTGAAGCTTTCTTT
CDR3: CAWTLGQGDTEAFF

V: TRBV19
D: TRBD2
size: NA
J: TRBJ2-3
DNA: TGTGCCAGTAGTATAACTAGCGGGTTCACAGATACGCAGTATTTT
CDR3: CASSITSGFTDTQYF

V: TRBV9
D: NA
size: NA
J: TRBJ1-2
DNA: TGTGCCAGCAGCGTAGCGGGTCAGAGCTACACCTTC
CDR3: CASSVAGQSYTF

V: TRBV5-8
D: NA
size: NA
J: TRBJ1-1
DNA: TGTGCCAGCAGCTTGGCCATCTCTACATGGGGGAGCACTGAAGCTTTCTTT
CDR3: CASSLAISTWGSTEAFF

V: TRBV21-1
D: NA
size: NA
J: TRBJ1-2
DNA: TGTGCCAGCAGCTCGCGACAGGCTCGGGGCTACACCTTC
CDR3: CASSSRQARGYTF

V: TRBV2
D: NA
size: once
J: TRBJ2-7
DNA: TGTGCCAGCAGTGGTGGGGCAGGGAGGACCTTC
CDR3: CASSGGAGRTF

V: TRBV13
D: NA
size: NA
J: TRBJ1-5
DNA: TGTGCCAGCAGCTTCGCTCGCAATCAGCCCCAGCATTTT
CDR3: CASSFARNQPQHF

V: TRBV4-1
D: NA
size: NA
J: TRBJ2-5
DNA: TGCGCCAGCAGCTACCGGGAGACCCAGTACTTC
CDR3: CASSYRETQYF

V: TRBV30
D: NA
size: NA
J: TRBJ2-6
DNA: TGTGCCTGGAGCTCCTTTGATGGATCTGGGGCCAACGTCCTGACTTTC
CDR3: CAWSSFDGSGANVLTF

V: TRBV19
D: NA
size: NA
J: TRBJ2-1
DNA: TGTGCCAGTAGTATAGTCGATGAGCAGTTCTTC
CDR3: CASSIVDEQFF

V: TRBV14
D: NA
size: NA
J: TRBJ2-5
DNA: TGTGCCAGCAGCCAAGAAACGACCCAGTACTTC
CDR3: CASSQETTQYF

V: TRBV27
D: NA
size: NA
J: TRBJ1-5
DNA: TGTGCCAGCAGTTTATCGGGGATGGGCAATCAGCCCCAGCATTTT
CDR3: CASSLSGMGNQPQHF

V: TRBV7-7
D: TRBD1
size: NA
J: TRBJ2-7
DNA: TGTGCCAGCAGCTCGGACAGGGCAGGCGAGCAGTACTTC
CDR3: CASSSDRAGEQYF

V: TRBV4-1
D: TRBD2
size: NA
J: TRBJ2-2
DNA: TGCGCCAGCAGCCAGACCCCTAGCGGGATCGAGGCCGGGGAGCTGTTTTTT
CDR3: CASSQTPSGIEAGELFF

V: TRBV28
D: NA
size: NA
J: TRBJ2-3
DNA: TGTGCCTCTTCCACAGATACGCAGTATTTT
CDR3: CASSTDTQYF

V: TRBV7-9
D: NA
size: NA
J: TRBJ2-2
DNA: TGTGCCAGCACCTACCGCCGGGGGCTAGACGGGGAGCTGTTTTTT
CDR3: CASTYRRGLDGELFF

V: TRBV4-2
D: NA
size: NA
J: TRBJ1-2
DNA: TGTGCCAGCAGCCAAGATAGGGGCGCTAACTATGGCTACACCTTC
CDR3: CASSQDRGANYGYTF

V: TRBV2
D: NA
size: NA
J: TRBJ2-3
DNA: TGTGCCAGCAGTGAGGCCCTAGCCAACACAGATACGCAGTATTTT
CDR3: CASSEALANTDTQYF

V: TRBV19
D: NA
size: NA
J: TRBJ1-5
DNA: TGTGCCAGTAGTTCGTACTGGGGGGAGGGTCAGCCCCAGCATTTT
CDR3: CASSSYWGEGQPQHF

V: TRBV12-3/TRBV12-4
D: NA
size: NA
J: TRBJ2-1
DNA: TGTGCCAGCAGTTCGGGACTTTACAATGAGCAGTTCTTC
CDR3: CASSSGLYNEQFF

V: TRBV7-2
D: NA
size: NA
J: TRBJ1-5
DNA: TGTGCCAGCAGCTTAGTTCTGGCAGCCAGCAATCAGCCCCAGCATTTT
CDR3: CASSLVLAASNQPQHF

V: TRBV28
D: NA
size: NA
J: TRBJ2-1
DNA: TGTGCCAGCAGTTTAGGGAGTCGGAGTGAGCAGTTCTTC
CDR3: CASSLGSRSEQFF

V: TRBV24-1
D: NA
size: NA
J: TRBJ1-5
DNA: TGTGCCACCAATAGGATACCTCAGCCCCAGCATTTT
CDR3: CATNRIPQPQHF

V: TRBV18
D: NA
size: NA
J: TRBJ2-2
DNA: TGTGCCAGCTCACCCGACAGAGACTCCGGGGAGCTGTTTTTT
CDR3: CASSPDRDSGELFF